This passage covers 24 T cell receptor beta chains from one sample sequenced in a study of blood T cell repertoires in COVID-19. Generated by immunoSEQ multiplex PCR, the TCRdb table keeps only in-frame clones and is missing some. The sample carries roughly 150,000 clones, 83% recorded once. The source material was peripheral blood. The receptors shown here come from a woman older than 75 with acute or convalescent COVID-19.

The V and J genes are TRBV28 and TRBJ1-2; a possible D gene is TRBD1 (5 bases). Germline V gene sequence: CDR1 MDHEN, CDR2 SYDVKM. The V gene lost 1 base and the J gene lost 7 bases, with 7 bases spanning the gap. This CDR3 has 12 amino acids. In nucleotides, the CDR3 is TGTGCCAGCAGTTTATTGGGGGGTGGCTACACCTTC. This encodes CASSLLGGGYTF.

The chain links TRBV5-1 to TRBJ2-1; the match to TRBD2 covers 8 bases. The CDR3 has 15 amino acids. The V gene end was trimmed by 1 base and the J gene end by 2 bases; junction bases not matched to a gene: 2. CDR1 SGHRS and CDR2 YFSETQ come from the germline V gene. The DNA of the CDR3 is TGCGCCAGCAGCTTGACTAGCGGTACCTACAATGAGCAGTTCTTC. It yields the protein CASSLTSGTYNEQFF.

The chain combines TRBV19 with TRBJ2-7; 9 bases match TRBD1. Trimming at V came to 3 bases and at J to 1 base, leaving 7 bases not matched to a gene. CDR3 size: 16 residues. Looked up from germline, CDR1 is LNHDA and CDR2 is SQIVND (reference sequence). The CDR3 reads CASSIRETGGSYEQYF. DNA of the CDR3: TGTGCCAGTAGTATTCGCGAGACAGGGGGTTCCTACGAGCAGTACTTC.

CDR3 sequence reads: CASSAGWNQPQHF. The DNA of the CDR3 is TGTGCCAGCAGCGCAGGGTGGAATCAGCCCCAGCATTTT. V usage is TRBV9 and J usage is TRBJ1-5, with D possibly being TRBD1 (5 bases). This CDR3 comprises 13 residues. Germline CDR1 reads SGDLS; CDR2 reads YYNGEE. Trimming removed 3 bases at V and 4 bases at J, with 8 bases between.

This chain uses TRBV5-1 with TRBJ2-7, with 11 bases identical to TRBD1. Unmatched junction bases numbered 4, after V lost 4 bases and J lost 4 bases. Per the germline V gene, CDR1 is SGHRS and CDR2 is YFSETQ. This CDR3 contains 14 residues. CDR3 DNA sequence: TGCGCCAGCAGCGGGGGACAGGGGGTTTACGAGCAGTACTTC. This codes for CASSGGQGVYEQYF.

V usage is TRBV21-1 and J usage is TRBJ1-1; TRBD1, the table's D call, was not compared with the DNA. TRBV21-1 is designated a pseudogene. The CDR3 is 13 residues long. In DNA, the CDR3 is TGTGCCAGCAGCAAAGACAGGGGCGCTGAAGCTTTCTTT. This encodes CASSKDRGAEAFF.

V and J are TRBV7-8 and TRBJ1-2; D is uncertain. This CDR3 has 16 residues. Trimming took off 1 base at V and 8 bases at J, with 20 bases between the two ends. Germline V gives CDR1 SGHVS, CDR2 FQNEAQ. For the CDR3, the DNA is TGTGCCAGCAGCTTAGGGGCGTTCACCGTTCTTGGCGGCTACACCTTC. It encodes CASSLGAFTVLGGYTF.

Written as DNA, the CDR3 is TGTGCCAGCAGCCCAACGACATGGGCTCTAAACTATGGCTACACCTTC. Translation gives CASSPTTWALNYGYTF. The chain employs TRBV7-2 and TRBJ1-2, with D uncertain. Trimming removed 5 bases from V and 2 bases from J, with 18 bases in between. The CDR3 has 16 amino acids. The germline CDR1 and CDR2 sequences are SGHTA and FQGNSA.

This clone was detected once. The chain links TRBV2 to TRBJ2-5; 10 nucleotides match TRBD1. CDR1 SNHLY and CDR2 FYNNEI come from the germline V gene. Germline trimming cut 6 bases from V and 2 bases from J; bases unmatched to any gene: 15. This CDR3 contains 18 residues. The CDR3 nucleotides are TGTGCCAGCAGGAAATCCCGGGACAGGGGACAGGTACAAGAGACCCAGTACTTC. It specifies CASRKSRDRGQVQETQYF. Based on the CDR3 plus reference TRBV2 and TRBJ2-5, the full variable domain is EPEVTQTPSHQVTQMGQEVILRCVPISNHLYFYWYRQILGQKVEFLVSFYNNEISEKSEIFDDQFSVERPDGSNFTLKIRSTKLEDSAMYFCASRKSRDRGQVQETQYFGPGTRLLVL.

This clone turned up a few times. J is TRBJ2-7 and V is TRBV6-2 or TRBV6-3; TRBD1 matches at 8 bases. In germline, CDR1 is MNHEY, CDR2 SVGEGT. V dropped 4 bases and J dropped 3; count of bases not matched to a gene: 8. CDR3 length equals 15 residues. The CDR3 protein is CASSSVSGGGYEQYF. The CDR3 bases are TGTGCCAGCAGTTCCGTATCAGGGGGCGGCTACGAGCAGTACTTC.

The V call is TRBV7-8, the J call TRBJ2-3; 8 positions match TRBD2. Germline V gives CDR1 SGHVS, CDR2 FQNEAQ. This CDR3 has 13 amino acids. J lost 6 bases, V lost 9 bases, and 8 bases had no gene match. The CDR3 DNA reads TGTGCCAGTTCTGCGGGGGGAATTGATACGCAGTATTTT. Encoded protein: CASSAGGIDTQYF.

The chain links TRBV23-1 to TRBJ1-1; D is unresolved. TRBV23-1 is sorted into the ORF group, with uncertain function. The CDR3 loop spans 15 amino acids. Trimming took 3 bases from V and 1 from J, leaving 12 bases between them. The CDR3 DNA sequence: TGCGCCAGCAGTCAGGCCGGTCGGGGGAACACTGAAGCTTTCTTT. It specifies CASSQAGRGNTEAFF.

This chain joins TRBV9 and TRBJ2-7; D not certain. V lost 3 bases, J lost 2 bases, and 12 bases lay in between. From germline, CDR1 is SGDLS and CDR2 YYNGEE. The CDR3 has 14 amino acids. In DNA, the CDR3 is TGTGCCAGCAGCGCCGGTGGGCAGACCTACGAGCAGTACTTC. This gives the protein CASSAGGQTYEQYF.

J is TRBJ1-2 and V is TRBV6-5; 9 bases map to TRBD1. Germline CDR1 is MNHEY and CDR2 is SVGAGI. After removal of 3 bases from V and 6 bases from J, the junction contained 8 bases not matched to a gene. The length of the CDR3 is 15 residues. CDR3 amino acids: CASSYTGGREDGYTF. CDR3 coding DNA: TGTGCCAGCAGTTATACAGGGGGCCGAGAGGATGGCTACACCTTC.

The J gene is TRBJ2-3, the V gene TRBV7-8; D perhaps matches TRBD1 (6 bases). The CDR3 is 14 residues long. Germline CDR1 reads SGHVS; CDR2 reads FQNEAQ. Trimming removed 5 bases at V and 2 bases at J, with 11 bases between. The CDR3 nucleotides are TGTGCCAGCAGCCGAGGACAGCACACAGATACGCAGTATTTT. As protein: CASSRGQHTDTQYF.

The gene calls are TRBV28 and TRBJ2-7; 7 bases map to TRBD1. J was trimmed by 3 bases and V by 5 bases; bases with no gene match: 7. Germline assignment: CDR1 MDHEN and CDR2 SYDVKM. The CDR3 loop spans 14 amino acids. The CDR3 spells CASSAPGQVYEQYF. DNA for the CDR3: TGTGCCAGCAGTGCACCAGGACAGGTCTACGAGCAGTACTTC.

The V gene is TRBV6-5, the J gene TRBJ1-3; 8 bases align to TRBD1. Germline loops: CDR1 MNHEY, CDR2 SVGAGI. Trimming cost V 5 bases and J 8 bases; bases outside gene matches: 8. The CDR3 is 14 residues long. CDR3 sequence: CASSRTGRGDTIYF. The DNA of the CDR3 is TGTGCCAGCAGTCGGACAGGGCGAGGGGACACCATATATTTT.

The chain couples TRBV5-1 to TRBJ2-7; D might be TRBD2 (7 bases). Germline values: CDR1 SGHRS, CDR2 YFSETQ. This CDR3 region has 17 residues. V lost 4 bases and J 5 bases, leaving 25 bases between the germline ends. Written as DNA, the CDR3 is TGCGCCAGCAGCCGGGATCGCCTGGCGGCGGGGGCCCACGAGCAGTACTTC. Amino acids: CASSRDRLAAGAHEQYF.

The chain employs TRBV5-6 and TRBJ1-2, with 9 bases identical to TRBD1. The CDR3 covers 14 residues. Germline CDR1 and CDR2: SGHDT and YYEEEE. Unmatched junction bases numbered 8, after V lost 3 bases and J lost 8 bases. The CDR3 region is CASSWGQGRKGYTF. CDR3 coding DNA: TGTGCCAGCAGCTGGGGACAGGGAAGGAAAGGCTACACCTTC. Full variable domain (missing parts from reference TRBV5-6 and TRBJ1-2): DAGVTQSPTHLIKTRGQQVTLRCSPKSGHDTVSWYQQALGQGPQFIFQYYEEEERQRGNFPDRFSGHQFPNYSSELNVNALLLGDSALYLCASSWGQGRKGYTFGSGTRLTVV.

The rearrangement links TRBV12-3 or TRBV12-4 to TRBJ1-3, with D perhaps TRBD1 (6 bases). The CDR3 loop spans 13 amino acids. Trimming cost V 6 bases and J 2 bases, with 8 bases left between them. CDR3 sequence reads: CASSSGAGNTIYF. In DNA, the CDR3 is TGTGCCAGCAGCTCAGGGGCTGGAAACACCATATATTTT.

This chain joins TRBV18 and TRBJ2-7, with a possible D match to TRBD1 (5 bases). The CDR3 totals 16 residues. V lost 6 bases to trimming and J lost 0 bases, with 18 bases between them. Germline lookup yields CDR1 KGHSH and CDR2 LQKENI. CDR3 nucleotides: TGTGCCAGCTCGCCTTGGGGCGGAACCAGCTCCTACGAGCAGTACTTC. It translates to CASSPWGGTSSYEQYF.

This clone was detected only a few times. CDR3 sequence: CASSFHTPEGNTIYF. Written as DNA, the CDR3 is TGTGCCAGCAGCTTCCATACCCCGGAGGGAAACACCATATATTTT. This rearrangement joins TRBV7-9 to TRBJ1-3, with D unresolved. The V end was cut by 3 bases, the J end by 4 bases, with 13 bases between. Per germline, CDR1 SEHNR and CDR2 FQNEAQ (reference sequence). The CDR3 spans 15 residues.

This chain connects TRBV9 to TRBJ2-1; D ambiguous. Looked up from germline, CDR1 is SGDLS and CDR2 is YYNGEE. The length of the CDR3 is 15 residues. V lost 0 bases and J lost 3, with 10 bases in between. CDR3 sequence reads: CASSVGQVGYNEQFF. As DNA, the CDR3 is TGTGCCAGCAGCGTAGGCCAGGTGGGCTACAATGAGCAGTTCTTC.

V is TRBV21-1 and J is TRBJ2-1; TRBD2 was called by the table and not checked on the DNA. TRBV21-1 is termed a pseudogene. The CDR3 loop spans 17 amino acids. CDR3: CASSKALGEGSFDEQFF. Written as DNA, the CDR3 is TGTGCCAGCAGCAAAGCGCTCGGGGAGGGCTCTTTTGATGAGCAGTTCTTC.